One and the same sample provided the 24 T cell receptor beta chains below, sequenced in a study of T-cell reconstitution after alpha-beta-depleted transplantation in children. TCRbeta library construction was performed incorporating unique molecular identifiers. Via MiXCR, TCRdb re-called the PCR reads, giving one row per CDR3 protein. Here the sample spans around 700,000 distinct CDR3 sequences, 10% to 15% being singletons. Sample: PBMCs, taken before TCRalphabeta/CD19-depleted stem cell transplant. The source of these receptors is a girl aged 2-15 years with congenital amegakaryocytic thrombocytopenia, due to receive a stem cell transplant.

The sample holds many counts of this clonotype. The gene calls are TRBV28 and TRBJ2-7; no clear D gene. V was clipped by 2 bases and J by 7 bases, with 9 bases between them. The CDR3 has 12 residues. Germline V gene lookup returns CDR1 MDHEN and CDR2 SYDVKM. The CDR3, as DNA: TGTGCCAGCAGTTTAGCGCACCGAGAGCAGTACTTC. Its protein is CASSLAHREQYF.

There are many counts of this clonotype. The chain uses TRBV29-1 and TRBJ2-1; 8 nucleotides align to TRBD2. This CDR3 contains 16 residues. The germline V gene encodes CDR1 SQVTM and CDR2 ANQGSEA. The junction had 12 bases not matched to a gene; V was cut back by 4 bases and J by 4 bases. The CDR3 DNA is TGCAGCGTTGTTCCCTTGCGGGAGGCGCCTTACAATGAGCAGTTCTTC. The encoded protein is CSVVPLREAPYNEQFF.

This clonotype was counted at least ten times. The CDR3 DNA sequence: TGTGCCAGCACTATAACGACTAGCGCCATCTACTTC. Protein product: CASTITTSAIYF. The rearrangement links TRBV12-3 or TRBV12-4 to TRBJ2-5; 8 nucleotides match TRBD2. With 7 bases clipped from V and 14 bases from J, the junction kept 12 bases outside the gene matches. The CDR3 loop spans 12 amino acids.

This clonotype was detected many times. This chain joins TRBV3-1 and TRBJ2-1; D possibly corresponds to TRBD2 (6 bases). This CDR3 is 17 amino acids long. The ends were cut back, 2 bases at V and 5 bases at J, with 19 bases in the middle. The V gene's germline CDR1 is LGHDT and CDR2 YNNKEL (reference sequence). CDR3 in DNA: TGTGCCAGCAGCCAAAGTTCCGGGACGGGGAGGAACAATGAGCAGTTCTTC. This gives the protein CASSQSSGTGRNNEQFF.

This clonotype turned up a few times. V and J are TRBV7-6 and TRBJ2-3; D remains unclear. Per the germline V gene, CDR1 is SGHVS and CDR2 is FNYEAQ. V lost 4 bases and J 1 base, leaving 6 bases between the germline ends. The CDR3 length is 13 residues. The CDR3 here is CASSSIRTDTQYF. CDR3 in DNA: TGTGCCAGCAGCTCCATACGCACAGATACGCAGTATTTT.

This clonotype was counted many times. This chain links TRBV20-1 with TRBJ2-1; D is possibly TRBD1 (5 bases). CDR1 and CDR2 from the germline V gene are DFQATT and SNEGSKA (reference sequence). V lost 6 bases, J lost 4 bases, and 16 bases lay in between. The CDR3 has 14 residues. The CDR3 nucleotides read TGCAGTGCCCACTTAGAGGACAAGTACAATGAGCAGTTCTTC. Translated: CSAHLEDKYNEQFF.

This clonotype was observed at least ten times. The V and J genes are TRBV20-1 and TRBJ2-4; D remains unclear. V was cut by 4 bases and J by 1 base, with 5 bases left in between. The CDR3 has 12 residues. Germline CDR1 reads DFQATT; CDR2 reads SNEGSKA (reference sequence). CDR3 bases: TGCAGTGCTACTGGGGCCAAAAACATTCAGTACTTC. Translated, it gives CSATGAKNIQYF.

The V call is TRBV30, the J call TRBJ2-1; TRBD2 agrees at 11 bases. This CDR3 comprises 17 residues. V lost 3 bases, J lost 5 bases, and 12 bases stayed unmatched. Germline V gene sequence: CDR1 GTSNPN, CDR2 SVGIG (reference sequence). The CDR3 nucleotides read TGTGCCTGGAGCCGACTGATGACTAGCGGGACCGACAATGAGCAGTTCTTC. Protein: CAWSRLMTSGTDNEQFF.

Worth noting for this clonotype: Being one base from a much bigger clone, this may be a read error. The CDR3: CSVPWQGALYNEQYF. Written as DNA, the CDR3 is TGCAGCGTCCCCTGGCAGGGGGCGTTATACAACGAGCAGTACTTC. The chain combines TRBV29-1 with TRBJ2-7; 8 nucleotides match TRBD1. CDR1 is SQVTM and CDR2 is ANQGSEA in the germline V gene. With 6 bases clipped from V and 5 bases from J, the junction kept 15 bases outside the gene matches. The CDR3 sequence is 15 residues long.

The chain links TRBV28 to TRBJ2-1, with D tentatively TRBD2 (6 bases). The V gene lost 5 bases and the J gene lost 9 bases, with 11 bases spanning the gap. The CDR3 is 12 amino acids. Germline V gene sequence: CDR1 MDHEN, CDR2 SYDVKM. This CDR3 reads CASSGGYREQFF. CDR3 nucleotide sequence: TGTGCCAGCAGTGGGGGGTATCGTGAGCAGTTCTTC.

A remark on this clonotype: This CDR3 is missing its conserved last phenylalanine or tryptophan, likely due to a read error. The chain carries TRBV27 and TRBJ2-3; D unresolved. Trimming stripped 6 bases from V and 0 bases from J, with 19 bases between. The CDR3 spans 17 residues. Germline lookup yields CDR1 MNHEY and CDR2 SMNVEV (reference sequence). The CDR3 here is CASSAIATQGSTDTQYS. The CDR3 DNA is TGTGCCAGCAGCGCGATAGCAACCCAAGGTAGCACAGATACGCAGTATTCT.

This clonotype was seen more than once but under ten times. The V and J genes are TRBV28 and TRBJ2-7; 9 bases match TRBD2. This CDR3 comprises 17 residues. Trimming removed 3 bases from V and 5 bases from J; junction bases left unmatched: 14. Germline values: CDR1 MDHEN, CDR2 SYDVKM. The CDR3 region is CASSFTPELAGADEQYF. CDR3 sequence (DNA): TGTGCCAGCAGTTTCACCCCGGAGTTAGCGGGAGCGGACGAGCAGTACTTC.

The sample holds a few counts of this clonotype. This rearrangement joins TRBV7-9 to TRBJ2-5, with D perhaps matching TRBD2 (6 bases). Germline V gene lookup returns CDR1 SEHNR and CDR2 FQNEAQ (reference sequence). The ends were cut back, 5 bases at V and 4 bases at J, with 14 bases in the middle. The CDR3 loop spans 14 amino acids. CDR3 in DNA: TGTGCCAGCAGCCGGACGGGAGACGGAGAGACCCAGTACTTC. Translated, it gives CASSRTGDGETQYF.

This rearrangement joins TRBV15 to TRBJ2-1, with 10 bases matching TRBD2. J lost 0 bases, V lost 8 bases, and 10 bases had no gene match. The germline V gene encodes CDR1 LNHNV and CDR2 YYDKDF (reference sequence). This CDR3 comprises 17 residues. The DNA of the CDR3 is TGTGCCACCGGAGGAACCAGGACTAGCGGCTCCTACAATGAGCAGTTCTTC. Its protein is CATGGTRTSGSYNEQFF.

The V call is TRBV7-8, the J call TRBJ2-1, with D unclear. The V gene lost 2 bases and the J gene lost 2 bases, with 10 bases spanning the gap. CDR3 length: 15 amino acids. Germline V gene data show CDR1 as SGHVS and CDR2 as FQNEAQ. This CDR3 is CASSLLPIPYNEQFF. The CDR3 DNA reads TGTGCCAGCAGCTTACTCCCTATACCCTACAATGAGCAGTTCTTC.

The chain's CDR3 is CSARATEGRSYNSPLHF. For the CDR3, the DNA is TGCAGTGCTAGAGCTACGGAGGGCCGGTCCTATAATTCACCCCTCCACTTT. The chain links TRBV20-1 to TRBJ1-6; D is unclear. There are 17 residues in the CDR3. V dropped 1 base and J dropped 1 base, with 14 bases sitting between them. CDR1 and CDR2 from the germline V gene are DFQATT and SNEGSKA (reference sequence).

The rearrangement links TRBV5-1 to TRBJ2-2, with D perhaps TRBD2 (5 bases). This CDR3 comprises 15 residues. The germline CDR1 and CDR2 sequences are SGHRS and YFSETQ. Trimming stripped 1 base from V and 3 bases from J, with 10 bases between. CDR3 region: CASSLTSVDTGELFF. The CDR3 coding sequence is TGCGCCAGCAGCTTGACTAGTGTGGACACCGGGGAGCTGTTTTTT.

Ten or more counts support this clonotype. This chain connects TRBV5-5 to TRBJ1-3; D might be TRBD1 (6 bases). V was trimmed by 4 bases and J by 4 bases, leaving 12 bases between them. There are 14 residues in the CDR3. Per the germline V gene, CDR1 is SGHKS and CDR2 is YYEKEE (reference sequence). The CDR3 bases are TGTGCCAGCAGCATACAGGGACTCGGAAACACCATATATTTT. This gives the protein CASSIQGLGNTIYF.

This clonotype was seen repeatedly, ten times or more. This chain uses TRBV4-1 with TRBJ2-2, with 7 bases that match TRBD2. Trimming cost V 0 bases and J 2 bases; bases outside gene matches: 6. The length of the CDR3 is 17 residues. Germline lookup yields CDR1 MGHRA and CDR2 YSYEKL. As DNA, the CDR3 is TGCGCCAGCAGCCAAGATTCACCTAGCGGAAACACCGGGGAGCTGTTTTTT. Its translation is CASSQDSPSGNTGELFF.

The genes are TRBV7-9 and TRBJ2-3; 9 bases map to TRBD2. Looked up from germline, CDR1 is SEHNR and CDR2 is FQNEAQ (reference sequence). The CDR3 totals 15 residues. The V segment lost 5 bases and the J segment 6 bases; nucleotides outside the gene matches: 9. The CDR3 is CASSLTSGGADTQYF. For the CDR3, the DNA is TGTGCCAGCAGCCTGACTAGCGGAGGGGCGGATACGCAGTATTTT.

The CDR3, as DNA: TGTGCCAGCGGAAGTGGCCCCCGATCCTACAATGAGCAGTTCTTC. Its translation: CASGSGPRSYNEQFF. The chain carries TRBV7-6 and TRBJ2-1, with unresolved D. There are 15 residues in the CDR3. Germline V CDR1 and CDR2: SGHVS, FNYEAQ. Trimming removed 8 bases from V and 1 base from J, with 15 bases in between.

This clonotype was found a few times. This chain's CDR3 is CSASGLAGFQETQYF. Here the CDR3 DNA reads TGCAGTGCTTCCGGACTAGCGGGTTTCCAAGAGACCCAGTACTTC. The chain uses TRBV20-1 and TRBJ2-5; 11 bases line up with TRBD2. The junction had 6 bases not matched to a gene; V was cut back by 5 bases and J by 1 base. Germline CDR1 is DFQATT and CDR2 is SNEGSKA (reference sequence). CDR3 size: 15 residues.

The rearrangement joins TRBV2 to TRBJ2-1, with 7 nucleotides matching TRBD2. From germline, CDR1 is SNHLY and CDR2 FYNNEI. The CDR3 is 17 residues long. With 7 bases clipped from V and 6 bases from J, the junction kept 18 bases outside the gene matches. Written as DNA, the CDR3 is TGTGCCAGCAACTCGCGCGGATCAGACCCGGGGGGCAATGAGCAGTTCTTC. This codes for CASNSRGSDPGGNEQFF.

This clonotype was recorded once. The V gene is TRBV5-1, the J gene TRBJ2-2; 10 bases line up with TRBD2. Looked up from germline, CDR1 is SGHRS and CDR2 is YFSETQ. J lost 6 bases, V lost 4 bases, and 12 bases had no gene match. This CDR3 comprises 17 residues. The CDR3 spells CASSNAASGSYAGELFF. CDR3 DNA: TGCGCCAGCAGCAACGCCGCTAGCGGGAGTTATGCCGGGGAGCTGTTTTTT. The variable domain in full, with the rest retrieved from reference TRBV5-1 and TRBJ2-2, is KAGVTQTPRYLIKTRGQQVTLSCSPISGHRSVSWYQQTPGQGLQFLFEYFSETQRNKGNFPGRFSGRQFSNSRSEMNVSTLELGDSALYLCASSNAASGSYAGELFFGEGSRLTVL.